The 27 T cell receptor beta chains below all came from one sample that was sequenced in a study of T cell clonality in common variable immunodeficiency. Sequencing used immunoSEQ multiplex PCR; TCRdb keeps in-frame clones, though not all of them. This sample has fewer than 65,000 clones, each found more than once. Source material: peripheral blood mononuclear cells. All receptors come from a person aged 18 to 75 in good health.

This clone was detected ten times or more. The read terminates 3 residues ahead of where the CDR3 ends, so the germline J gene completes it. The chain links TRBV20-1 to TRBJ2-1; 13 bases agree with TRBD2. The germline CDR1 and CDR2 sequences are DFQATT and SNEGSKA (reference sequence). There are 13 residues in the CDR3. The CDR3 reads CRTSGGSYNEQFF. CDR3 bases read: TGCAGGACTAGCGGGGGGTCCTACAATGAG.

This clone occurred many times. With the read ending 3 residues before the CDR3 end, the germline J gene is used to fill in that end. J is TRBJ1-1 and V is TRBV19; no reliable D call. In germline, CDR1 is LNHDA, CDR2 SQIVND (reference sequence). The CDR3 extends over 17 amino acids. V lost 0 bases to trimming and J lost 3 bases, with 17 bases between them. The CDR3 bases that were read are TGTGCCAGTAGTATAGATCTCACAGCCAGTAGAGACACTGAA. Its protein product is CASSIDLTASRDTE. The whole CDR3 reads CASSIDLTASRDTEAFF.

With respect to this clone: Germline and junction disagree at one end, which may indicate a read error. The read halts 3 residues ahead of the CDR3 end, with the missing end drawn from the germline J gene. The chain combines TRBV6-2 or TRBV6-3 with TRBJ1-6; TRBD1 aligns across 8 bases. This CDR3 comprises 16 residues. CDR1 is MNHEY, CDR2 SVGEGT, per germline. The covered CDR3 bases are TGTGCCACCAGTGACTCGAGGACAGGGCGGAATTCACCC. It specifies CATSDSRTGRNSP. The whole CDR3 sequence is CATSDSRTGRNSPLHF.

The table lists this clone with many counts. The read finishes 3 residues shy of the CDR3 end, and the germline J gene is used to complete it. The rearrangement uses TRBV2 and TRBJ2-1; TRBD2 matches at 8 bases. The CDR3 is made up of 14 amino acids. Germline loops: CDR1 SNHLY, CDR2 FYNNEI. V shed 4 bases, J shed 5 bases, and the junction held 4 bases outside the gene matches. CDR3 DNA, as far as it was read: TGTGCCAGCAGTGCGGGACTAGGGGACAATGAG. It is translated as CASSAGLGDNE. The entire CDR3 reads CASSAGLGDNEQFF.

This clone was observed many times. The read comes to an end 3 residues before the CDR3 does, leaving the germline J gene to fill in the end. The rearrangement links TRBV7-9 to TRBJ1-4; D not certain. The CDR3 covers 13 residues. The germline gives CDR1 SEHNR, CDR2 FQNEAQ (reference sequence). Trimming took 5 bases from V and 8 from J, leaving 12 bases between them. Partial CDR3 DNA: TGTGCCAGCAGCACTACGTCCGGGGAAAAA. It is translated as CASSTTSGEK. The entire CDR3 protein reads CASSTTSGEKLFF.

This clone was seen at least ten times. Coverage ceases 3 residues before the CDR3 finishes, and the germline J gene fills in the end. The chain recombines TRBV18 with TRBJ1-5, with 8 bases that match TRBD1. This CDR3 is built from 15 residues. V shed 3 bases, J shed 1 base, and the junction held 2 bases outside the gene matches. Germline V gene data show CDR1 as KGHSH and CDR2 as LQKENI. The CDR3 sequence is CASSPGQASNQPQHF. CDR3 bases read: TGTGCCAGCTCACCGGGACAGGCAAGCAATCAGCCC.

This clone appeared many times. Sequencing ends 3 residues short of the CDR3 end; the germline J gene provides the rest. The chain recombines TRBV28 with TRBJ1-2; a possible D gene is TRBD1 (6 bases). Germline loops: CDR1 MDHEN, CDR2 SYDVKM. This CDR3 has 15 residues. Trimming took 6 bases from V and 5 from J, leaving 19 bases between them. The CDR3 bases that were read are TGTGCCAGCAGCGAAGCTACGACAGGTGCTTATGGC. This gives the protein CASSEATTGAYG. The whole CDR3 protein reads CASSEATTGAYGYTF.

This clone was counted ten times or more. The observed sequence ends 3 residues before the CDR3 terminus, with the missing tail filled in from the germline J gene. The chain carries TRBV19 and TRBJ1-1; weak D call: TRBD1 (6 bases). Germline CDR1 is LNHDA and CDR2 is SQIVND (reference sequence). CDR3 length equals 12 residues. Trimming stripped 9 bases from V and 4 bases from J, with 12 bases between. CDR3 protein: CASQRGATEAFF. The CDR3 bases that were read are TGTGCCAGCCAGCGGGGGGCCACTGAA.

This clone has at least ten counts. The CDR3 goes on 3 residues after the read ends, and that part is filled in from the germline J gene. The chain couples TRBV20-1 to TRBJ1-1; TRBD1 might be the D (5 bases). Looked up from germline, CDR1 is DFQATT and CDR2 is SNEGSKA (reference sequence). The CDR3 contains 14 residues. With 5 bases removed from V and 6 bases from J, the gap between germline ends came to 19 bases. The sequenced part of the CDR3 DNA is TGCAGTGCTGACGATTACCAGGGTAAGGCTGAA. Its protein is CSADDYQGKAE. In full, the CDR3 is CSADDYQGKAEAFF.

This clone was detected a few times. The read falls 3 residues short of the CDR3 end, and the missing part is taken from the germline J gene. The chain couples TRBV7-9 to TRBJ2-1; weak D call: TRBD1 (6 bases). CDR3 length equals 13 residues. Trimming took 5 bases from V and 8 from J, leaving 13 bases between them. The V gene's germline CDR1 is SEHNR and CDR2 FQNEAQ (reference sequence). CDR3 protein: CASSTPGGHEQFF. The CDR3 bases that were read are TGTGCCAGCAGCACACCTGGGGGCCATGAG.

This clone was counted ten times or more. The read halts 3 residues ahead of the CDR3 end, with the missing end drawn from the germline J gene. The gene calls are TRBV12-5 and TRBJ2-2; no definite D call. CDR1 and CDR2 (germline): LGHNT, FRNRAP. CDR3 size: 10 residues. V dropped 8 bases and J dropped 6 bases, with 4 bases sitting between them. The sequenced part of the CDR3 DNA is TGTGCTAGTTCCGCCGGGGAG. Translating gives CASSAGE. The entire CDR3 is CASSAGELFF.

This clone has ten or more counts. The sequenced fragment ends 3 residues before the CDR3 boundary, so the rest is inferred from the germline J gene. The chain recombines TRBV30 with TRBJ2-2; TRBD2 is a possible D gene (6 bases). The CDR3 has 14 residues. Germline CDR1 GTSNPN, CDR2 SVGIG (reference sequence). The CDR3 bases that were read are TGTGCCTGGAGTGAGGGAGGACAACCCCAGAAG. Amino acid sequence: CAWSEGGQPQK. The entire CDR3 protein reads CAWSEGGQPQKLFF.

This clone was recorded many times. This CDR3 reads CASSRRPGGPGELFF. CDR3 DNA (partial): TGTGCCAGCAGCCGCCGACCGGGGGGCCCCGGGGAG. The rearrangement joins TRBV14 to TRBJ2-2, with D tentatively TRBD2 (7 bases). Read data end 3 residues before the CDR3 end; the end is taken from the germline J gene. Trimming stripped 4 bases from V and 6 bases from J, with 15 bases between. Germline-derived CDR1 and CDR2 are SGHDN and FVKESK. The CDR3 sequence is 15 residues long. The full variable domain, with the rest looked up from reference TRBV14 and TRBJ2-2, is EAGVTQFPSHSVIEKGQTVTLRCDPISGHDNLYWYRRVMGKEIKFLLHFVKESKQDESGMPNNRFLAERTGGTYSTLKVQPAELEDSGVYFCASSRRPGGPGELFFGEGSRLTVL.

This clone was seen repeatedly, ten times or more. Read data end 3 residues before the CDR3 end; the end is taken from the germline J gene. The J gene is TRBJ1-2, the V gene TRBV20-1, with TRBD1 matching 9 bases. This CDR3 has 18 residues. Germline V gene sequence: CDR1 DFQATT, CDR2 SNEGSKA (reference sequence). The V and J ends lost 0 bases and 6 bases, in that order; junction bases with no gene match: 17. Incomplete CDR3 DNA: TGCAGTGCTAGAGAGGTTTGGGGACAGGGTATGTTGGAGGATGGC. Translating gives CSAREVWGQGMLEDG. The whole CDR3 protein reads CSAREVWGQGMLEDGYTF.

This clone appeared many times. The read falls 3 residues short of the CDR3 end, and the missing part is taken from the germline J gene. The chain combines TRBV10-3 with TRBJ2-3; D gene ambiguous. Deletions cut 4 bases from V and 2 bases from J, with 7 bases between. The CDR3 loop spans 13 amino acids. CDR1 and CDR2 (germline): ENHRY, SYGVKD. The CDR3 bases that were read are TGTGCCATCAGTGGCCAGATCACAGATACG. It encodes CAISGQITDT. The CDR3 reads in full as CAISGQITDTQYF.

The table lists this clone with many counts. The observed sequence ends 3 residues before the CDR3 terminus, with the missing tail filled in from the germline J gene. This chain links TRBV29-1 with TRBJ1-2; 7 nucleotides match TRBD1. There are 15 residues in the CDR3. Germline V lookup: CDR1 SQVTM, CDR2 ANQGSEA. The CDR3 is CSVEVWDSSYNDYTF. The DNA read from the CDR3 is TGCAGCGTTGAGGTGTGGGACAGCTCCTACAATGAC.

To note about this clone: The CDR3 goes on 3 residues after the read ends, and that part is filled in from the germline J gene. This chain joins TRBV19 and TRBJ1-1; 9 positions agree with TRBD1. The length of the CDR3 is 15 residues. Germline V gene sequence: CDR1 LNHDA, CDR2 SQIVND (reference sequence). V was clipped by 7 bases and J by 1 base; unmatched bases: 7. CDR3 DNA, as far as it was read: TGTGCCAGTAAGAATCGGGGACAGGGGAACACTGAA. Protein product: CASKNRGQGNTE. Given in full, the CDR3 is CASKNRGQGNTEAFF.

In the case of this clone: Coverage ceases 3 residues before the CDR3 finishes, and the germline J gene fills in the end. The chain couples TRBV19 to TRBJ1-1; D remains unclear. The V end was cut by 2 bases, the J end by 0 bases, with 16 bases between. Germline CDR1 reads LNHDA; CDR2 reads SQIVND (reference sequence). The CDR3 runs 17 residues. CDR3 DNA (partial): TGTGCCAGTAGTATATCATCGCGGCTAAACCTGAACACTGAA. Translating it yields CASSISSRLNLNTE. The entire CDR3 is CASSISSRLNLNTEAFF. The full variable domain, rest sourced from reference TRBV19 and TRBJ1-1, is DGGITQSPKYLFRKEGQNVTLSCEQNLNHDAMYWYRQDPGQGLRLIYYSQIVNDFQKGDIAEGYSVSREKKESFPLTVTSAQKNPTAFYLCASSISSRLNLNTEAFFGQGTRLTVV.

This clone was seen repeatedly, ten times or more. The CDR3 DNA, read in part, is TGTGCCAGTAGGAAAGGGACAGGGGCTACGAACACTGAA. This translates into CASRKGTGATNTE. The full-length CDR3 reads as CASRKGTGATNTEAFF. This chain connects TRBV19 to TRBJ1-1, with 10 positions matching TRBD1. The read ends 3 residues before the CDR3 terminus; that terminus is restored from the germline J gene. The CDR3 runs 16 residues. V shed 6 bases and J 1 base; nucleotides not matched to a gene: 8. Per the germline V gene, CDR1 is LNHDA and CDR2 is SQIVND (reference sequence).

This clone was counted a few times. The CDR3 is cut off 3 residues early in the read; its end comes from the germline J gene. V usage is TRBV7-3 and J usage is TRBJ1-2; possible D gene TRBD1, 5 bases. The CDR3 is 13 residues long. Germline-derived CDR1 and CDR2 are SGHTA and FQGTGA. The CDR3: CASSLNSRDTYTF. The DNA read from the CDR3 is TGTGCCAGCAGCTTAAATTCCAGGGATACC.

This clone was found a few times. The read ends 3 residues shy of where the CDR3 ends; the end is completed using the germline J gene. The chain joins TRBV20-1 to TRBJ2-3; tentatively, D is TRBD1 (7 bases). Germline-derived CDR1 and CDR2 are DFQATT and SNEGSKA (reference sequence). This CDR3 contains 15 residues. Trimming removed 4 bases at V and 0 bases at J, with 14 bases between. The chain's CDR3 is CSAIRAGQSTDTQYF. CDR3 DNA (partial): TGCAGTGCTATCAGGGCGGGACAGAGCACAGATACG.

This clone was observed at least ten times. The read terminates 3 residues before the CDR3 end, so the remaining end is supplied by the germline J gene. The J gene is TRBJ2-5, the V gene TRBV7-9; a weak D match, TRBD2 (6 bases). V lost 5 bases and J 5 bases, leaving 18 bases between the germline ends. The CDR3 has 15 amino acids. CDR1 and CDR2 from the germline V gene are SEHNR and FQNEAQ (reference sequence). CDR3 DNA, as far as it was read: TGTGCCAGCAGCCCGGAGGGGTTACTTCGGGAGACC. This sequence encodes CASSPEGLLRET. The entire CDR3 sequence reads CASSPEGLLRETQYF.

This clone was detected many times. Other DNA sequences within the sample encode an identical CDR3. CDR3 sequence reads: CASSEALTYEQYF. The sequenced part of the CDR3 DNA is TGTGCCAGCAGTGAAGCCCTTACCTACGAG. The chain employs TRBV6-1 and TRBJ2-7; D is unclear. The read halts 3 residues ahead of the CDR3 end, with the missing end drawn from the germline J gene. The CDR3 totals 13 residues. V lost 0 bases and J lost 2, with 5 bases in between. Germline V CDR1 and CDR2: MNHNS, SASEGT.

This clone was detected ten times or more. The read ends 3 residues before the CDR3 terminus; that terminus is restored from the germline J gene. The chain couples TRBV28 to TRBJ2-1; the match to TRBD1 covers 8 bases. Trimming removed 4 bases from V and 6 bases from J; junction bases left unmatched: 14. Germline CDR1 is MDHEN and CDR2 is SYDVKM. The CDR3 is 17 amino acids. The sequenced part of the CDR3 DNA is TGTGCCAGCAGTTCCCTCGCAGGGGGCGCAAGGGGCAATGAG. Its translation: CASSSLAGGARGNE. The whole CDR3 sequence reads CASSSLAGGARGNEQFF. The full variable domain, its missing parts supplied by reference TRBV28 and TRBJ2-1, is DVKVTQSSRYLVKRTGEKVFLECVQDMDHENMFWYRQDPGLGLRLIYFSYDVKMKEKGDIPEGYSVSREKKERFSLILESASTNQTSMYLCASSSLAGGARGNEQFFGPGTRLTVL.

In regard to this clone: This probably arose from a read error, given a far larger clone one base away. The read is 3 residues too short to cover the CDR3 end, so that end is filled in from the germline J gene. This sequence joins TRBV6-2 or TRBV6-3 and TRBJ2-3; 7 nucleotides match TRBD2. The CDR3 runs to 17 residues. From germline, CDR1 is MNHEY and CDR2 SVGEGT. The CDR3 region is CASTYSARGREGDTQYF. Incomplete CDR3 DNA: TGTGCCAGCACTTACAGCGCCCGGGGGAGGGAGGGAGATACG.

This clone was observed at least ten times. The read comes to an end 3 residues before the CDR3 does, leaving the germline J gene to fill in the end. The V call is TRBV5-4, the J call TRBJ2-2; maybe TRBD1 (5 bases). V lost 0 bases, J lost 1 base, and 7 bases lay in between. This CDR3 contains 15 residues. Per the germline V gene, CDR1 is SGHNT and CDR2 is YYREEE (reference sequence). CDR3 loop: CASSLGQRNTGELFF. CDR3 bases read: TGTGCCAGCAGCTTGGGACAGAGGAACACCGGGGAG. Together with reference TRBV5-4 and TRBJ2-2, the CDR3 gives the full variable domain: ETGVTQSPTHLIKTRGQQVTLRCSSQSGHNTVSWYQQALGQGPQFIFQYYREEENGRGNFPPRFSGLQFPNYSSELNVNALELDDSALYLCASSLGQRNTGELFFGEGSRLTVL.

This clone showed up many times. The read ends 3 residues shy of where the CDR3 ends; the end is completed using the germline J gene. J is TRBJ2-1 and V is TRBV19, with TRBD2 identical over 11 bases. Germline loops: CDR1 LNHDA, CDR2 SQIVND (reference sequence). This CDR3 has 19 residues. V was pared by 0 bases and J by 0 bases, with 7 bases of the junction left unmatched. CDR3 protein: CASSIDPTSGGSSYNEQFF. The CDR3 bases that were read are TGTGCCAGTAGTATAGATCCAACTAGCGGGGGAAGCTCCTACAATGAG. The variable domain in full, completed from reference TRBV19 and TRBJ2-1, reads DGGITQSPKYLFRKEGQNVTLSCEQNLNHDAMYWYRQDPGQGLRLIYYSQIVNDFQKGDIAEGYSVSREKKESFPLTVTSAQKNPTAFYLCASSIDPTSGGSSYNEQFFGPGTRLTVL.